Sequencing of this TCR beta chain was carried out in a study of cytomegalovirus exposure and HLA in healthy donors. Points from the study as a whole: Later work found that TCR association rates differed between HLA loci; DRB1 had the most and HLA-C the fewest. Later work associated fewer than 20,000 TCR beta sequences with HLA alleles at 0.05 false discovery rate.

This PCR relied on a set of 60 Vbeta primers and 13 Jbeta primers. TCRdb's copy holds only in-frame clones and misses some; the assay was immunoSEQ multiplex PCR. The data contain under 200,000 clones, 65% to 85% of them singletons. The germline CDR1 and CDR2 sequences are MNHEY and SVGAGI. V dropped 4 bases and J dropped 6 bases, with 9 bases sitting between them. CDR3 length: 12 residues. This clone has a handful of counts. The antigen remains unidentified. V usage is TRBV6-5 and J usage is TRBJ1-1; the D is unclear. The sample was PBMCs. The clonotype was recovered from a male donor in good health and CMV-seropositive. The DNA for the CDR3 is TGTGCCAGCAGTTCAGAACCGCCTGAAGCTTTCTTT. Residues: CASSSEPPEAFF.